One and the same sample provided the 28 T cell receptor beta chains below, sequenced in a study of cytomegalovirus exposure and HLA in healthy donors. In the PCR, 60 Vbeta and 13 Jbeta primers were used. Only in-frame clones appear in the TCRdb table, and some are missing; sequencing was by immunoSEQ multiplex PCR. The repertoire consists of 150,000 to 200,000 clones, with roughly four fifths occurring once and the leading ten covering more than 1.5%. The sequenced sample was PBMCs. Receptors originate from a middle-aged man in good health and CMV-seronegative.

V and J are TRBV6-1 and TRBJ2-7, with a possible D match to TRBD1 (6 bases). Trimming took 2 bases from V and 4 from J, leaving 12 bases between them. The CDR3 is 14 residues long. The V gene's germline CDR1 is MNHNS and CDR2 SASEGT. The CDR3 here is CASSEFQGSYEQYF. CDR3 nucleotide sequence: TGTGCCAGCAGTGAATTTCAGGGGTCTTACGAGCAGTACTTC.

The V and J genes are TRBV6-5 and TRBJ2-3, with D tentatively TRBD1 (5 bases). V was shortened by 4 bases and J by 0 bases, with 14 bases between the two germline ends. Germline V lookup: CDR1 MNHEY, CDR2 SVGAGI. The length of the CDR3 is 16 residues. The CDR3 DNA follows: TGTGCCAGCAGTTTCGACAGCCAACCCAGCACAGATACGCAGTATTTT. It translates to CASSFDSQPSTDTQYF.

This rearrangement joins TRBV7-9 to TRBJ2-7; tentatively, D is TRBD2 (6 bases). Trimming took 5 bases from V and 5 from J, leaving 16 bases between them. Germline CDR1 reads SEHNR; CDR2 reads FQNEAQ (reference sequence). The CDR3 has 14 residues. The CDR3 coding sequence is TGTGCCAGCAGCCCGATTTACGGAGGGGACGAGCAGTACTTC. Its protein product is CASSPIYGGDEQYF.

In its sample, this clone was seen once. The rearrangement uses TRBV10-3 and TRBJ2-3, with 10 bases fitting TRBD2. Looked up from germline, CDR1 is ENHRY and CDR2 is SYGVKD. This CDR3 comprises 18 residues. V gave up 5 bases and J gave up 5 bases; unmatched junction bases: 16. CDR3 nucleotide sequence: TGTGCCATCAGTCCTAATCAACCTAGCGGGAGCGAAGGAGATACGCAGTATTTT. Its translation is CAISPNQPSGSEGDTQYF.

The V call is TRBV19, the J call TRBJ2-1, with 14 bases identical to TRBD2. The CDR3 is 19 amino acids. The germline V gene has CDR1 LNHDA and CDR2 SQIVND (reference sequence). J gave up 0 bases and V 5 bases, and 9 bases lay outside the gene matches. This CDR3 reads CASSRLAGGPSSSYNEQFF. The CDR3 DNA reads as TGTGCCAGTAGTCGACTAGCGGGAGGGCCTTCGAGCTCCTACAATGAGCAGTTCTTC.

V and J are TRBV18 and TRBJ2-7, with 12 nucleotides matching TRBD1. The CDR3 is 14 amino acids. Germline V lookup: CDR1 KGHSH, CDR2 LQKENI. The V segment lost 2 bases and the J segment 5 bases; nucleotides outside the gene matches: 1. The CDR3 loop reads CASSPGTGGDEQYF. DNA of the CDR3: TGTGCCAGCTCACCAGGGACAGGGGGCGACGAGCAGTACTTC.

The chain has TRBV5-1 and TRBJ2-4; 7 nucleotides agree with TRBD1. This CDR3 spans 13 amino acids. Germline trimming cut 5 bases from V and 7 bases from J; bases unmatched to any gene: 6. From germline, CDR1 is SGHRS and CDR2 YFSETQ. CDR3 loop: CASSNLQGNIQYF. The CDR3 region has the DNA TGCGCCAGCAGTAATTTACAGGGGAACATTCAGTACTTC.

The J gene is TRBJ1-1, the V gene TRBV6-5, with D possibly TRBD1 on 5 matching bases. The CDR3 covers 12 residues. Trimming pared 8 bases from V and 10 bases from J, leaving 17 bases between. Germline CDR1 reads MNHEY; CDR2 reads SVGAGI. The CDR3 bases are TGTGCCAGCCACCTCATGGCAGGGCGAGCTTTCTTT. Its translation: CASHLMAGRAFF.

The chain recombines TRBV7-3 with TRBJ2-3, with TRBD1 matching 7 bases. Germline CDR1 is SGHTA and CDR2 is FQGTGA. V was clipped by 5 bases and J by 0 bases; unmatched bases: 5. This CDR3 contains 15 residues. CDR3 sequence reads: CASSATGYSTDTQYF. The CDR3 DNA reads as TGTGCCAGCAGCGCGACAGGGTATAGCACAGATACGCAGTATTTT.

The chain recombines TRBV9 with TRBJ1-6; 8 nucleotides agree with TRBD1. The CDR3 is 13 amino acids. Trimming removed 3 bases from V and 13 bases from J; junction bases left unmatched: 6. Germline V gives CDR1 SGDLS, CDR2 YYNGEE. This CDR3 is CASSGTGTFPLHF. The CDR3 bases are TGTGCCAGCAGCGGGACAGGGACATTCCCCCTCCACTTT.

V usage is TRBV11-2 and J usage is TRBJ1-1; perhaps TRBD1 as D (5 bases). This CDR3 region has 13 residues. CDR1 is SGHAT, CDR2 FQNNGV, per germline. The ends were cut back, 7 bases at V and 2 bases at J, with 11 bases in the middle. The CDR3 reads CASTPTANTEAFF. The CDR3 DNA reads as TGTGCCAGCACCCCGACAGCAAACACTGAAGCTTTCTTT.

Notes on this clone: The germline gene is not matched at one end of the junction; a read error may be the cause. The identical CDR3 is also encoded by other nucleotide sequences in the sample. J is TRBJ2-7 and V is TRBV5-1; possible D gene TRBD1, 6 bases. This CDR3 comprises 15 residues. Germline CDR1 is SGHRS and CDR2 is YFSETQ. The CDR3 DNA reads as TGCGCTAGCAGCGGCCAACGGGACAAGTTCTACGAGCAGTACTTC. Residues: CASSGQRDKFYEQYF. The entire variable domain, with the rest obtained from reference TRBV5-1 and TRBJ2-7, is as follows: KAGVTQTPRYLIKTRGQQVTLSCSPISGHRSVSWYQQTPGQGLQFLFEYFSETQRNKGNFPGRFSGRQFSNSRSEMNVSTLELGDSALYLCASSGQRDKFYEQYFGPGTRLTVT.

The chain joins TRBV4-1 to TRBJ1-2, with a tentative D call TRBD1 (6 bases). Trimming pared 0 bases from V and 7 bases from J, leaving 12 bases between. The length of the CDR3 is 14 residues. Germline V lookup: CDR1 MGHRA, CDR2 YSYEKL. This chain's CDR3 is CASSQDEQGSGYTF. DNA of the CDR3: TGCGCCAGCAGCCAAGATGAACAGGGTTCTGGCTACACCTTC.

This clone has a single count. This sequence joins TRBV7-9 and TRBJ2-3; a possible D gene is TRBD2 (6 bases). V dropped 3 bases and J dropped 8 bases, with 15 bases sitting between them. The CDR3 has 14 amino acids. Germline loops: CDR1 SEHNR, CDR2 FQNEAQ (reference sequence). The CDR3 coding sequence is TGTGCCAGCAGCTTGGGAGGCGATCGGTTTACGCAGTATTTT. It encodes CASSLGGDRFTQYF. Filled out from reference TRBV7-9 and TRBJ2-3, the complete variable domain reads DTGVSQNPRHKITKRGQNVTFRCDPISEHNRLYWYRQTLGQGPEFLTYFQNEAQLEKSRLLSDRFSAERPKGSFSTLEIQRTEQGDSAMYLCASSLGGDRFTQYFGPGTRLTVL.

The chain's CDR3 is CASSLSTGGSNQPQHF. The DNA for the CDR3 is TGCGCCAGCAGCCTCTCGACGGGGGGAAGCAATCAGCCCCAGCATTTT. This chain joins TRBV4-3 and TRBJ1-5; possibly TRBD1 for D (5 bases). V shed 4 bases and J shed 1 base, with 14 bases lying between them. The CDR3 is made up of 16 amino acids. Germline V gene sequence: CDR1 LGHNA, CDR2 YSLEER.

V gene TRBV11-2 combines with J gene TRBJ2-5; D unclear. V was pared by 5 bases and J by 4 bases, with 11 bases between. Germline lookup yields CDR1 SGHAT and CDR2 FQNNGV. This CDR3 has 13 amino acids. CDR3 nucleotides: TGTGCCAGCAGCCCCAACACGGGAGAGACCCAGTACTTC. Amino acid sequence: CASSPNTGETQYF.

The chain employs TRBV9 and TRBJ1-3, with 10 bases identical to TRBD1. In germline, CDR1 is SGDLS, CDR2 YYNGEE. V was pared by 4 bases and J by 2 bases, with 6 bases of the junction left unmatched. This CDR3 region has 16 residues. CDR3 nucleotides: TGTGCCAGCAGCCCGACGACAGGGGGCCCTGGAAACACCATATATTTT. Translating gives CASSPTTGGPGNTIYF.

The chain links TRBV6-1 to TRBJ1-5; 10 bases are shared with TRBD1. The CDR3 has 15 amino acids. V trimming: 9 bases; J trimming: 0 bases; junction bases outside the gene matches: 5. Per germline, CDR1 MNHNS and CDR2 SASEGT. The DNA of the CDR3 is TGTGCCAGGGACAGGGGGTGGGATAGCAATCAGCCCCAGCATTTT. Amino acid sequence: CARDRGWDSNQPQHF.

This clone turned up a few times. The chain carries TRBV21-1 and TRBJ2-5; TRBD2, the table's D call, lacks a check against the DNA. TRBV21-1 counts as a pseudogene. There are 17 residues in the CDR3. This CDR3 reads CASSKVGGARETETQYF. The CDR3 DNA follows: TGTGCCAGCAGCAAAGTCGGAGGGGCCAGGGAGACGGAGACCCAGTACTTC.

The chain carries TRBV14 and TRBJ2-1; maybe TRBD1 (6 bases). This CDR3 comprises 16 residues. The germline V gene encodes CDR1 SGHDN and CDR2 FVKESK. The V and J ends lost 7 bases and 6 bases respectively, with 22 bases between them. The CDR3 DNA reads TGTGCCAGCAATGCTAGAGGCAACAGGGCGACCAATGAGCAGTTCTTC. As protein: CASNARGNRATNEQFF.

The CDR3: CASSARQARYEAFF. CDR3 coding DNA: TGCGCCAGCAGCGCCCGACAGGCGCGATATGAAGCTTTCTTT. V usage is TRBV5-1 and J usage is TRBJ1-1; possibly TRBD1 for D (6 bases). V was trimmed by 4 bases and J by 7 bases, leaving 17 bases between them. The germline gives CDR1 SGHRS, CDR2 YFSETQ. The CDR3 consists of 14 residues.

The chain uses TRBV6-5 and TRBJ1-4; D is perhaps TRBD1 (5 bases). V was shortened by 0 bases and J by 7 bases, with 12 bases between the two germline ends. The CDR3 sequence is 15 residues long. From germline, CDR1 is MNHEY and CDR2 SVGAGI. For the CDR3, the DNA is TGTGCCAGCAGTTACTCTGCGGGACGGTTTGAAAAACTGTTTTTT. Residues: CASSYSAGRFEKLFF.

The V call is TRBV7-2, the J call TRBJ2-1; D perhaps matches TRBD2 (6 bases). Trimming stripped 2 bases from V and 6 bases from J, with 11 bases between. CDR3 length: 14 residues. Germline CDR1 and CDR2: SGHTA and FQGNSA. The CDR3 coding sequence is TGTGCCAGCAGCTTATTCGGGAGTAGCAATGAGCAGTTCTTC. Its translation is CASSLFGSSNEQFF.

The chain employs TRBV19 and TRBJ2-5; D might be TRBD2 (7 bases). V lost 8 bases to trimming and J lost 5 bases, with 15 bases between them. Looked up from germline, CDR1 is LNHDA and CDR2 is SQIVND (reference sequence). The CDR3 loop spans 13 amino acids. The CDR3 nucleotides are TGTGCCAGTGGAGGGGGGGGTCTGGAGACCCAGTACTTC. Translating it yields CASGGGGLETQYF.

CDR3 DNA: TGTGCCAGCTCACGCGGGGGCCAGTACAATGAGCAGTTCTTC. Protein sequence: CASSRGGQYNEQFF. This chain uses TRBV18 with TRBJ2-1; possible D gene TRBD2, 7 bases. The length of the CDR3 is 14 residues. CDR1 and CDR2 (germline): KGHSH, LQKENI. The V end was cut by 4 bases, the J end by 4 bases, with 11 bases between.

This rearrangement joins TRBV5-8 to TRBJ2-7; TRBD1 matches 7 bases. The CDR3 extends over 15 amino acids. CDR1 is SGHTS, CDR2 YDEGEE, per germline. The junction had 9 bases not matched to a gene; V was cut back by 0 bases and J by 6 bases. The CDR3 DNA sequence: TGTGCCAGCAGCTTGGGTCCGGCAGGGGGTAGCGAGCAGTACTTC. Amino acids: CASSLGPAGGSEQYF.

The gene calls are TRBV5-4 and TRBJ1-2; 8 bases agree with TRBD1. The CDR3 has 13 amino acids. Unmatched junction bases numbered 3, after V lost 1 base and J lost 7 bases. The germline V gene encodes CDR1 SGHNT and CDR2 YYREEE (reference sequence). The CDR3 sequence is CASSLQGAVGYTF. The CDR3 coding sequence is TGTGCCAGCAGCTTGCAGGGGGCGGTTGGCTACACCTTC.

Concerning this clone itself: The germline gene is not matched at one end of the junction; a read error may be the cause. The chain has TRBV7-9 and TRBJ1-4, with D unclear. CDR3 length: 17 residues. Germline V gene data show CDR1 as SEHNR and CDR2 as FQNEAQ (reference sequence). This chain's CDR3 is CSSSLGAGVILGEKLFF. In DNA, the CDR3 is TGTTCCAGCAGCTTAGGTGCAGGCGTCATTCTTGGGGAAAAACTGTTTTTT. Drawing the rest from reference TRBV7-9 and TRBJ1-4, the complete variable domain is DTGVSQNPRHKITKRGQNVTFRCDPISEHNRLYWYRQTLGQGPEFLTYFQNEAQLEKSRLLSDRFSAERPKGSFSTLEIQRTEQGDSAMYLCSSSLGAGVILGEKLFFGSGTQLSVL.